This TCR beta chain was sequenced in a study of blood T cells in healthy people across ages. The CDR3 is made up of 14 amino acids. Trimming removed 5 bases at V and 9 bases at J, with 17 bases between. Germline V gives CDR1 SEHNR, CDR2 FQNEAQ (reference sequence). This clonotype was found a few times. It was with a sample-barcoded 5' primer and a J-beta primer mix that a second PCR of roughly 7 to 12 cycles was run. TCRdb itself ran the 5' RACE reads through MiXCR, one entry per CDR3 protein. Among 910,000 or so distinct CDR3 sequences listed, 45% to 60% were seen once. What was sequenced was blood. The receptor was isolated from an older woman in good health. This chain uses TRBV7-9 with TRBJ2-1; D is ambiguous. CDR3 coding DNA: TGTGCCAGCAGCCTAGGTAGTTTGGGCTCTGAGCAGTTCTTC. Translating gives CASSLGSLGSEQFF.